This TCR beta chain is drawn from a study of T-cell reconstitution after alpha-beta-depleted transplantation in children. Germline values: CDR1 ENHRY, CDR2 SYGVKD. The V segment lost 8 bases and the J segment 0 bases; nucleotides outside the gene matches: 5. This CDR3 has 15 residues. Unique molecular identifiers were used to barcode this TCRbeta library. Each CDR3 protein gets one entry after TCRdb re-called the PCR reads with MiXCR. Here the sample spans over 550,000 distinct CDR3 sequences, over 9.5% being singletons. The specimen was PBMCs from the stem cell graft donor, collected from the stem cell graft. This sequence joins TRBV10-3 and TRBJ2-1, with 9 nucleotides matching TRBD2. The receptor was isolated from a human donor who donated a stem cell graft to a child with acute myeloid leukemia. CDR3 nucleotides: TGTGCCATCGGTAGCGGGAGCGGCTCCTACAATGAGCAGTTCTTC. Translation: CAIGSGSGSYNEQFF.